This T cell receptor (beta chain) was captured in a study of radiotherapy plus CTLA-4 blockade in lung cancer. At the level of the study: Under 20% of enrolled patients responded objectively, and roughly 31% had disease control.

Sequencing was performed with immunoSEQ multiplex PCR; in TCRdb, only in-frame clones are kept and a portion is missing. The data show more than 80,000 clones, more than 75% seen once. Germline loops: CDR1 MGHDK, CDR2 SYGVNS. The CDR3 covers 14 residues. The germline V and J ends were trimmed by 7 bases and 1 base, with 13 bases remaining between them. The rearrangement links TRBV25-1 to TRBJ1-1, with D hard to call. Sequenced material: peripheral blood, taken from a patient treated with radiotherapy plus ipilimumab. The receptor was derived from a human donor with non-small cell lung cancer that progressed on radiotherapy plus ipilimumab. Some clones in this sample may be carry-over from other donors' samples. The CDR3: CASTEWEENTEAFF. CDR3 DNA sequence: TGTGCCAGCACCGAATGGGAAGAGAACACTGAAGCTTTCTTT. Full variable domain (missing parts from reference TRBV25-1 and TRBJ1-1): EADIYQTPRYLVIGTGKKITLECSQTMGHDKMYWYQQDPGMELHLIHYSYGVNSTEKGDLSSESTVSRIRTEHFPLTLESARPSHTSQYLCASTEWEENTEAFFGQGTRLTVV.